Presented here are 17 T cell receptor beta chains from one specimen sequenced in a study of cytomegalovirus exposure and HLA in healthy donors. PCR involved 60 Vbeta and 13 Jbeta primers. Some clones are missing from TCRdb's copy, which holds only in-frame ones; the method was immunoSEQ multiplex PCR. The table lists around 180,000 clones, about three quarters of them singletons. Sequencing input: PBMCs. These receptors were obtained from a woman under 40 in good health and CMV-seropositive.

The chain carries TRBV6-1 and TRBJ1-5; D possibly corresponds to TRBD1 (6 bases). CDR1 MNHNS and CDR2 SASEGT come from the germline V gene. The V and J ends lost 1 base and 6 bases respectively, with 10 bases between them. The CDR3 spans 14 residues. The CDR3 spells CASSEVAGVQPQHF. The CDR3 DNA follows: TGTGCCAGCAGTGAAGTGGCAGGGGTTCAGCCCCAGCATTTT.

V is TRBV28 and J is TRBJ2-3; 7 bases align to TRBD1. The CDR3 totals 18 residues. V gave up 5 bases and J gave up 2 bases; unmatched junction bases: 16. Germline V gene sequence: CDR1 MDHEN, CDR2 SYDVKM. DNA of the CDR3: TGTGCCAGCAGTAAGTCAACAGGGGCACCCTCCTCCACAGATACGCAGTATTTT. This translates into CASSKSTGAPSSTDTQYF.

The CDR3: CASSYRGTGGSEQYF. CDR3 DNA sequence: TGTGCCAGCAGTTACAGGGGGACAGGGGGCAGCGAGCAGTACTTC. V gene TRBV6-5 combines with J gene TRBJ2-7, with 12 bases lining up with TRBD1. This CDR3 has 15 amino acids. Trimming at V came to 2 bases and at J to 6 bases, leaving 5 bases not matched to a gene. Germline V gene lookup returns CDR1 MNHEY and CDR2 SVGAGI.

This clone was observed a handful of times. This chain links TRBV7-8 with TRBJ1-5, with 10 bases identical to TRBD1. The J segment lost 4 bases and the V segment lost 8 bases, leaving 2 bases of the junction unmatched. The V gene's germline CDR1 is SGHVS and CDR2 FQNEAQ. The CDR3 consists of 13 residues. Here the CDR3 DNA reads TGTGCCAGCGGGACAGGGGAGAATCAGCCCCAGCATTTT. This codes for CASGTGENQPQHF. Supplemented by reference TRBV7-8 and TRBJ1-5, the full variable domain reads GAGVSQSPRYKVAKRGQDVALRCDPISGHVSLFWYQQALGQGPEFLTYFQNEAQLDKSGLPSDRFFAERPEGSVSTLKIQRTQQEDSAVYLCASGTGENQPQHFGDGTRLSIL.

The chain combines TRBV6-1 with TRBJ2-7; D unresolved. CDR1 MNHNS and CDR2 SASEGT come from the germline V gene. The ends were cut back, 7 bases at V and 2 bases at J, with 15 bases in the middle. The CDR3 consists of 14 residues. DNA of the CDR3: TGTGCCAGCAAGCTAGACCTAACCACCTACGAGCAGTACTTC. Residues: CASKLDLTTYEQYF.

This clone was observed a few times. V and J are TRBV7-9 and TRBJ1-1; D remains unclear. The CDR3 length is 14 residues. Between the trimmed V and J ends, which lost 0 bases and 4 bases, there was a span of 9 bases. Germline CDR1 reads SEHNR; CDR2 reads FQNEAQ (reference sequence). The CDR3 bases are TGTGCCAGCAGCTTAGCGAGGGATTTCACTGAAGCTTTCTTT. It translates to CASSLARDFTEAFF. The full variable domain, rest sourced from reference TRBV7-9 and TRBJ1-1, is DTGVSQNPRHKITKRGQNVTFRCDPISEHNRLYWYRQTLGQGPEFLTYFQNEAQLEKSRLLSDRFSAERPKGSFSTLEIQRTEQGDSAMYLCASSLARDFTEAFFGQGTRLTVV.

The genes are TRBV6-5 and TRBJ2-3; maybe TRBD2 (5 bases). Germline V lookup: CDR1 MNHEY, CDR2 SVGAGI. V lost 0 bases to trimming and J lost 3 bases, with 13 bases between them. CDR3 length: 16 amino acids. In DNA form, the CDR3 reads TGTGCCAGCAGTTACTCGGCTAGCTGGGTAACAGATACGCAGTATTTT. It is translated as CASSYSASWVTDTQYF.

V and J are TRBV6-5 and TRBJ2-1; TRBD2 matches 9 bases. V shed 0 bases, J shed 6 bases, and the junction held 6 bases outside the gene matches. Looked up from germline, CDR1 is MNHEY and CDR2 is SVGAGI. This CDR3 is built from 16 residues. The CDR3 sequence is CASSYSMGLAPNEQFF. In DNA, the CDR3 is TGTGCCAGCAGTTACTCGATGGGACTAGCTCCCAATGAGCAGTTCTTC.

The chain joins TRBV30 to TRBJ1-5; 7 bases fit TRBD1. Germline CDR1 GTSNPN, CDR2 SVGIG (reference sequence). The V gene end was trimmed by 1 base and the J gene end by 0 bases; junction bases not matched to a gene: 0. The CDR3 has 14 residues. Here the CDR3 reads CAWSGDSSNQPQHF. Written as DNA, the CDR3 is TGTGCCTGGAGTGGGGACAGTAGCAATCAGCCCCAGCATTTT.

This clone was counted only a few times. This sequence joins TRBV7-6 and TRBJ2-3, with D perhaps matching TRBD2 (6 bases). With 3 bases removed from V and 2 bases from J, the gap between germline ends came to 12 bases. Germline CDR1 reads SGHVS; CDR2 reads FNYEAQ. The CDR3 has 15 amino acids. As DNA, the CDR3 is TGTGCCAGCAGCTTGATGGGCGGGACCACAGATACGCAGTATTTT. Its protein is CASSLMGGTTDTQYF. The full variable domain, rest sourced from reference TRBV7-6 and TRBJ2-3, is GAGVSQSPRYKVTKRGQDVALRCDPISGHVSLYWYRQALGQGPEFLTYFNYEAQQDKSGLPNDRFSAERPEGSISTLTIQRTEQRDSAMYRCASSLMGGTTDTQYFGPGTRLTVL.

The DNA for the CDR3 is TGTGCCAGCCACTGGACAGGAACTTATCAGCCCCAGCATTTT. It encodes CASHWTGTYQPQHF. The chain employs TRBV28 and TRBJ1-5; 7 bases align to TRBD1. CDR1 is MDHEN and CDR2 is SYDVKM in the germline V gene. CDR3 length: 14 residues. With V trimmed by 8 bases and J by 5 bases, 9 bases remained unmatched.

This chain uses TRBV2 with TRBJ2-5; 8 bases map to TRBD2. The CDR3 totals 14 residues. Germline V gives CDR1 SNHLY, CDR2 FYNNEI. J lost 1 base, V lost 8 bases, and 6 bases had no gene match. This CDR3 is CASLERESQETQYF. CDR3 nucleotides: TGTGCCAGCTTGGAGCGGGAGAGCCAAGAGACCCAGTACTTC.

CDR3 loop: CASSQVILAGPYNEQFF. DNA of the CDR3: TGCGCCAGCAGCCAAGTAATACTAGCTGGACCCTACAATGAGCAGTTCTTC. The V call is TRBV4-1, the J call TRBJ2-1, with D possibly matching TRBD2 (6 bases). The V end lost 1 base, the J end lost 2 bases, and 15 bases lay between the germline ends. The CDR3 runs 17 residues. CDR1 MGHRA and CDR2 YSYEKL come from the germline V gene.

This rearrangement joins TRBV11-3 to TRBJ2-2; possible D gene TRBD2, 5 bases. This CDR3 has 15 residues. The germline gives CDR1 SGHNT, CDR2 YENEEA. Trimming took off 1 base at V and 5 bases at J, with 11 bases between the two ends. The CDR3, as DNA: TGTGCCAGCAGCTTAGCGGCTAGCAGTACCGGGGAGCTGTTTTTT. As protein: CASSLAASSTGELFF.

The V call is TRBV4-1, the J call TRBJ2-7; D is possibly TRBD2 (5 bases). This CDR3 has 14 amino acids. Germline V gene lookup returns CDR1 MGHRA and CDR2 YSYEKL. The V and J ends lost 4 bases and 2 bases respectively, with 12 bases between them. CDR3 DNA: TGCGCCAGCAGCCGGACTGATCGGACCTACGAGCAGTACTTC. Its translation is CASSRTDRTYEQYF.

The V gene is TRBV28, the J gene TRBJ2-2, with TRBD2 identical over 10 bases. Looked up from germline, CDR1 is MDHEN and CDR2 is SYDVKM. V was pared by 3 bases and J by 1 base, with 2 bases of the junction left unmatched. The CDR3 totals 16 residues. CDR3 region: CASSFPSGRNTGELFF. CDR3 nucleotide sequence: TGTGCCAGCAGTTTTCCTAGCGGGAGGAACACCGGGGAGCTGTTTTTT.

The genes are TRBV28 and TRBJ2-3, with D perhaps TRBD1 (6 bases). Germline V gives CDR1 MDHEN, CDR2 SYDVKM. Trimming took off 4 bases at V and 2 bases at J, with 19 bases between the two ends. This CDR3 region has 17 residues. Here the CDR3 DNA reads TGTGCCAGCAGTTCCCAGGGGATGGGGACCTTCACAGATACGCAGTATTTT. Amino acids: CASSSQGMGTFTDTQYF.